This is a list of T cell receptor beta chains from one sample in a study of cytomegalovirus exposure and HLA in healthy donors. Measured with immunoSEQ multiplex PCR; TCRdb has only the in-frame clones, and not every one. This sample has about 130,000 clones, with around 70% found just once. Sequenced: PBMCs. The receptors were gathered from a male donor in good health and CMV-seronegative. Each CDR3 is given with its conserved first and last residue. A D gene is named only where the DNA matches it firmly. Clone sizes are given selectively: once, few, many, or a class where the clone is expanded.

16	TRBV5-5	TRBD1	-	TRBJ1-4	CASSPGQGAGNEKLFF	TGTGCCAGCAGCCCCGGACAGGGGGCTGGTAATGAAAAACTGTTTTTT
14	TRBV19	-	-	TRBJ1-4	CASSISTANEKLFF	TGTGCCAGTAGTATCTCAACAGCTAATGAAAAACTGTTTTTT
17	TRBV4-3	TRBD1	-	TRBJ1-1	CASSQRLSGTGDTEAFF	TGCGCCAGCAGCCAAAGATTATCCGGGACAGGGGACACTGAAGCTTTCTTT
14	TRBV27	TRBD1	-	TRBJ1-1	CASSRWDSSTEAFF	TGTGCCAGCAGTAGATGGGACAGCTCCACTGAAGCTTTCTTT
17	TRBV5-1	TRBD1	-	TRBJ2-1	CASSPGQGYPTNNEQFF	TGCGCCAGCAGTCCGGGACAGGGCTACCCGACTAACAATGAGCAGTTCTTC
15	TRBV28	TRBD1	few	TRBJ2-2	CASSFDRADTGELFF	TGTGCCAGCAGTTTTGACAGGGCGGACACCGGGGAGCTGTTTTTT
13	TRBV7-8	TRBD1	once	TRBJ1-5	CASVGQANQPQHF	TGTGCCAGCGTGGGACAGGCAAATCAGCCCCAGCATTTT
15	TRBV7-9	TRBD1	-	TRBJ1-1	CSSSLTDRGNTEAFF	TGTTCCAGCAGCTTAACTGACAGGGGGAACACTGAAGCTTTCTTT
15	TRBV6-5	-	-	TRBJ1-4	CASSYSDISNEKLFF	TGTGCCAGCAGTTACTCGGACATATCTAATGAAAAACTGTTTTTT
15	TRBV18	-	-	TRBJ1-3	CASSHRDTSGNTIYF	TGTGCCAGCTCACACAGGGATACGTCTGGAAACACCATATATTTT
14	TRBV28	TRBD1	-	TRBJ2-1	CASSSGTAGDEQFF	TGTGCCAGCAGTTCCGGGACAGCCGGCGATGAGCAGTTCTTC
13	TRBV6-4	-	-	TRBJ2-7	CASSDVPEGEQYF	TGTGCCAGCAGTGACGTCCCTGAGGGCGAGCAGTACTTC
13	TRBV6-5	-	-	TRBJ1-1	CASSYKGDTEAFF	TGTGCCAGCAGTTACAAGGGGGACACTGAAGCTTTCTTT
14	TRBV5-1	-	-	TRBJ1-3	CASSLKSSGNTIYF	TGCGCCAGCAGCTTGAAGAGCTCTGGAAACACCATATATTTT
16	TRBV10-2	TRBD2	-	TRBJ2-1	CASSEGTSGRVNEQFF	TGCGCCAGCAGTGAGGGGACTAGCGGGAGAGTCAATGAGCAGTTCTTC
15	TRBV15	TRBD1	few	TRBJ1-1	CATSREGGQGMVAFF	TGTGCCACCAGCAGAGAAGGAGGACAGGGAATGGTAGCTTTCTTT
13	TRBV2	-	-	TRBJ1-4	CASSQGPGEKLFF	TGTGCCAGCAGCCAGGGCCCCGGGGAAAAACTGTTTTTT
15	TRBV27	TRBD1	-	TRBJ2-1	CASSWGTGGYNEQFF	TGTGCCAGCAGCTGGGGGACAGGGGGTTACAATGAGCAGTTCTTC
13	TRBV7-6	-	-	TRBJ2-3	CASSPRGTDTQYF	TGTGCCAGCAGCCCCCGGGGGACAGATACGCAGTATTTT
16	TRBV18	TRBD1	-	TRBJ2-1	CASSPQGAAGYNEQFF	TGTGCCAGCTCACCACAGGGGGCAGCAGGTTACAATGAGCAGTTCTTC
14	TRBV19	-	-	TRBJ1-2	CASSPMTANYGYTF	TGTGCCAGTAGTCCAATGACAGCGAACTATGGCTACACCTTC
14	TRBV27	TRBD1	-	TRBJ2-7	CASSPRTGLDEQYF	TGTGCCAGCAGTCCTCGGACAGGACTCGACGAGCAGTACTTC
12	TRBV10-3	-	-	TRBJ2-1	CAISEGGDEQFF	TGTGCCATCAGTGAGGGGGGCGATGAGCAGTTCTTC
15	TRBV2	TRBD1	once	TRBJ2-5	CASSELEGAAETQYF	TGTGCCAGCAGTGAACTAGAGGGGGCCGCGGAGACCCAGTACTTC
17	TRBV7-2	TRBD2	-	TRBJ2-2	CASRQTGLTSNTGELFF	TGTGCCAGCAGACAGACGGGACTAACATCGAACACCGGGGAGCTGTTTTTT
16	TRBV7-2	TRBD1	few	TRBJ2-2	CASSYYYRGTPGELFF	TGTGCCAGCAGCTACTACTACAGGGGAACACCGGGGGAGCTGTTTTTT
16	TRBV7-8	-	once	TRBJ1-1	CASSPSGGTENTEAFF	TGTGCCAGCAGCCCCAGTGGTGGAACAGAGAACACTGAAGCTTTCTTT
13	TRBV4-3	-	-	TRBJ1-1	CASSQAQNTEAFF	TGCGCCAGCAGCCAAGCCCAGAACACTGAAGCTTTCTTT
16	TRBV5-4	-	-	TRBJ1-6	CASSLGFRQQNSPLHF	TGTGCCAGCAGCTTAGGGTTTCGACAGCAGAATTCACCCCTCCACTTT
13	TRBV5-5	-	-	TRBJ2-3	CASSFGYTDTQYF	TGTGCCAGCAGCTTCGGGTACACAGATACGCAGTATTTT
15	TRBV9	-	-	TRBJ2-5	CASSPVGVSLETQYF	TGTGCCAGCAGCCCAGTGGGAGTATCCCTAGAGACCCAGTACTTC
15	TRBV5-1	-	few	TRBJ1-2	CASSLGAGKFDGYTF	TGCGCCAGCAGCTTGGGTGCGGGGAAATTCGATGGCTACACCTTC
13	TRBV10-2	TRBD1	once	TRBJ2-5	CASSGQGWETQYF	TGCGCCAGCAGTGGACAGGGGTGGGAGACCCAGTACTTC
19	TRBV11-2	TRBD2	few	TRBJ2-1	CASSLGRKLAERSYNEQFF	TGTGCCAGCAGCTTAGGGAGAAAACTAGCGGAACGCTCCTACAATGAGCAGTTCTTC
15	TRBV7-9	TRBD2	-	TRBJ2-1	CASSLVVAGGDEQFF	TGTGCCAGCAGCTTAGTAGTCGCGGGAGGTGATGAGCAGTTCTTC
11	TRBV28	-	-	TRBJ2-5	CASSLQETQYF	TGTGCCAGCAGTTTACAGGAGACCCAGTACTTC
15	TRBV19	TRBD1	once	TRBJ1-4	CASRSLTGDGEKLFF	TGTGCCAGTAGGAGCCTCACAGGGGACGGGGAAAAACTGTTTTTT
15	TRBV5-6	-	-	TRBJ1-1	CASSEGFSGGTEAFF	TGTGCCAGCAGCGAGGGGTTCTCGGGGGGGACTGAAGCTTTCTTT
16	TRBV2	TRBD1	-	TRBJ1-1	CASSPTGGSFWTEAFF	TGTGCCAGCAGCCCCACAGGGGGCTCGTTTTGGACTGAAGCTTTCTTT
17	TRBV5-6	-	few	TRBJ2-1	CAWGKAGAPRSYNEQFF	TGTGCCTGGGGGAAGGCAGGGGCCCCACGATCCTACAATGAGCAGTTCTTC
16	TRBV30	TRBD2	-	TRBJ2-7	CASRTSGRSPSGEQYF	TGTGCCTCCCGGACTAGCGGGAGATCCCCATCGGGGGAGCAGTACTTC
15	TRBV28	-	-	TRBJ2-2	CASSSTDRGGGELFF	TGTGCCAGCAGTTCGACGGACAGAGGAGGCGGGGAGCTGTTTTTT
14	TRBV7-8	TRBD1	-	TRBJ1-1	CASSWDREGTEAFF	TGTGCCAGCAGCTGGGACAGGGAGGGAACTGAAGCTTTCTTT
12	TRBV30	-	-	TRBJ1-5	CAWRAGHEPQHF	TGTGCCTGGAGAGCGGGGCATGAGCCCCAGCATTTT
14	TRBV5-4	-	-	TRBJ2-7	CASSLPGGSYEQYF	TGTGCCAGCAGCTTACCCGGGGGCTCCTACGAGCAGTACTTC
15	TRBV7-9	TRBD1	-	TRBJ1-6	CASSLGDRRNSPLHF	TGTGCCAGCAGCTTAGGGGACAGGAGAAATTCACCCCTCCACTTT
15	TRBV7-8	-	-	TRBJ1-3	CASSSGEGSGNTIYF	TGTGCCAGCAGCTCCGGGGAGGGTTCTGGAAACACCATATATTTT
14	TRBV27	-	-	TRBJ1-2	CASSLNIAVYGYTF	TGTGCCAGCAGTTTAAATATTGCAGTCTATGGCTACACCTTC
11	TRBV20-1	-	few	TRBJ1-2	CSARIGGGYTF	TGCAGTGCTAGGATAGGCGGGGGCTACACCTTC
15	TRBV2	-	few	TRBJ2-1	CASPTSSSSYNEQFF	TGTGCCAGCCCGACTTCCTCGAGCTCCTACAATGAGCAGTTCTTC
14	TRBV27	-	-	TRBJ2-7	CASKTVSASYEQYF	TGTGCCAGCAAAACAGTTTCCGCCTCCTACGAGCAGTACTTC
15	TRBV7-2	TRBD1	-	TRBJ1-4	CASSHGQAPWEKLFF	TGTGCCAGCAGCCACGGACAGGCCCCGTGGGAAAAACTGTTTTTT